This record looks at one TCR beta chain sequence and its context. Germline V CDR1 and CDR2: SGHTA, FQGNSA. CDR3 size: 14 residues. Trimming took 2 bases from V and 3 from J; bases not matched to a gene: 3. This specimen belongs to a study of T-cell reconstitution after alpha-beta-depleted transplantation in children. This sample's TCRbeta library carried unique molecular identifier barcodes. Via MiXCR, TCRdb re-called the PCR reads, giving one row per CDR3 protein. The profile shows approximately 490,000 distinct CDR3 sequences, 9.5% to 15% of them singletons. Specimen: PBMCs from the stem cell graft donor, collected from the stem cell graft. This clonotype originated in a human donor who donated a stem cell graft to a child with combined immunodeficiency. V and J are TRBV7-2 and TRBJ2-5; 7 nucleotides line up with TRBD2. The CDR3 coding sequence is TGTGCCAGCAGCTTAACTCTAGCGGAAGAGACCCAGTACTTC. Its protein product is CASSLTLAEETQYF. Full variable domain (remainder filled in from reference TRBV7-2 and TRBJ2-5): GAGVSQSPSNKVTEKGKDVELRCDPISGHTALYWYRQSLGQGLEFLIYFQGNSAPDKSGLPSDRFSAERTGGSVSTLTIQRTQQEDSAVYLCASSLTLAEETQYFGPGTRLLVL.